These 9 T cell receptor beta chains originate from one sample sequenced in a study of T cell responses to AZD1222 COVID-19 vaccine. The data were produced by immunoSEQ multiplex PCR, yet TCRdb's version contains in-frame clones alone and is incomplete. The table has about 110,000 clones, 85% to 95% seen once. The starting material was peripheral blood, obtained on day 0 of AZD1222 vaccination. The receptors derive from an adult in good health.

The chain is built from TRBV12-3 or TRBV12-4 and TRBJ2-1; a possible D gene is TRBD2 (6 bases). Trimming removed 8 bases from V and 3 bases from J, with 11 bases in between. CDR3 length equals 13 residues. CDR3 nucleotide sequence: TGTGCCAGCGGGACTCCAATCTACAATGAGCAGTTCTTC. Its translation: CASGTPIYNEQFF.

CDR3: CASSLRLGDEQFF. CDR3 coding DNA: TGTGCCAGCAGCCTCCGACTGGGCGATGAGCAGTTCTTC. V and J are TRBV3-1 (or the pseudogene TRBV3-2) and TRBJ2-1; D uncertain. The germline V gene has CDR1 LGHDT and CDR2 YNNKEL (reference sequence). CDR3 length: 13 residues. Trimming pared 4 bases from V and 8 bases from J, leaving 12 bases between.

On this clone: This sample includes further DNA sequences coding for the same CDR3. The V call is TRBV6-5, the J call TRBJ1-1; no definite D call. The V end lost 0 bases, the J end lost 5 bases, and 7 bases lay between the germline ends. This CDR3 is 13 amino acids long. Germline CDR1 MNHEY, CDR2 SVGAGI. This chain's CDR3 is CASSYSEGTEAFF. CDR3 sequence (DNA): TGTGCCAGCAGTTACTCTGAAGGAACTGAAGCTTTCTTT.

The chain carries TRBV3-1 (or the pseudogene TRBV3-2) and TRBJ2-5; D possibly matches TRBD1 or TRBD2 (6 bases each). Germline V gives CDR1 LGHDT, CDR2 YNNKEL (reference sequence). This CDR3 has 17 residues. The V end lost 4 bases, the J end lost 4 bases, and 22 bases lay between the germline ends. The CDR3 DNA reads TGTGCCAGCAGCCCCGACATGGAGGGGGATAAAACAGAGACCCAGTACTTC. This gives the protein CASSPDMEGDKTETQYF.

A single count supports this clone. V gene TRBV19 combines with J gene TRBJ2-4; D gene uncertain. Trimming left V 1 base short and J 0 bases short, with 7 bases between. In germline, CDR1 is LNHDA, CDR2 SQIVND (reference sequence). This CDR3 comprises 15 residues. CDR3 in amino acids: CASSIVGIAKNIQYF. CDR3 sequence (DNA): TGTGCCAGTAGTATAGTTGGGATAGCCAAAAACATTCAGTACTTC.

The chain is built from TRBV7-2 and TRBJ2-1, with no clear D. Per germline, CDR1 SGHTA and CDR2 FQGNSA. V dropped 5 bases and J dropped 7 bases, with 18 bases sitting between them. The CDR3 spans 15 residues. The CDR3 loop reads CASSTYYPSSNEQFF. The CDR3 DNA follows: TGTGCCAGCAGCACCTACTACCCTTCCAGTAATGAGCAGTTCTTC.

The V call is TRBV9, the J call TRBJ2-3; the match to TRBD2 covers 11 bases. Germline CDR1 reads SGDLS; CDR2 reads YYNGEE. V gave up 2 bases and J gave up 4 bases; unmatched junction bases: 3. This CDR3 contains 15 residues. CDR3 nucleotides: TGTGCCAGCAGCGTTAGCGGGGGGGCCGCAGATACGCAGTATTTT. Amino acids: CASSVSGGAADTQYF. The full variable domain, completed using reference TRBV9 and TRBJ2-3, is DSGVTQTPKHLITATGQRVTLRCSPRSGDLSVYWYQQSLDQGLQFLIQYYNGEERAKGNILERFSAQQFPDLHSELNLSSLELGDSALYFCASSVSGGAADTQYFGPGTRLTVL.

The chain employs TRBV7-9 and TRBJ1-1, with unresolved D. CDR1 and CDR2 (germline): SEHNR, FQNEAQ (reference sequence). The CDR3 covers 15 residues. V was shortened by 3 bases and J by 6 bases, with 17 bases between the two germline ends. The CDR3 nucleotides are TGTGCCAGCAGCTTCGGAGGGAGGTTGGGCGCTGAAGCTTTCTTT. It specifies CASSFGGRLGAEAFF.

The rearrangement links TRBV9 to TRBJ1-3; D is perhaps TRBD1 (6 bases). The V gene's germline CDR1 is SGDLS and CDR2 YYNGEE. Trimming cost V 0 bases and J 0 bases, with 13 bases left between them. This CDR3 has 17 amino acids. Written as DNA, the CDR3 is TGTGCCAGCAGCGTAGGGGGGACATCCTTCTCTGGAAACACCATATATTTT. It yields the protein CASSVGGTSFSGNTIYF.